A single sample is the source of the 9 T cell receptor beta chains below, sequenced in a study of cytomegalovirus exposure and HLA in healthy donors. This PCR relied on a set of 60 Vbeta primers and 13 Jbeta primers. TCRdb's table, derived via immunoSEQ multiplex PCR, lists solely in-frame clones and lacks some. The repertoire includes roughly 140,000 clones, about three quarters of them detected once, and over 1.1% sits in the top ten. The sequenced sample consisted of PBMCs. These receptors all come from a man younger than 35 in good health and CMV-seronegative.

CDR3 sequence reads: CASTRAGLRLNQPQHF. The DNA for the CDR3 is TGTGCCAGCACCCGGGCGGGGTTACGGCTAAATCAGCCCCAGCATTTT. The V gene is TRBV7-8, the J gene TRBJ1-5; D is ambiguous. Germline values: CDR1 SGHVS, CDR2 FQNEAQ. V dropped 7 bases and J dropped 4 bases, with 20 bases sitting between them. The CDR3 is 16 amino acids.

The chain joins TRBV28 to TRBJ1-4; the D gene is possibly TRBD1 (5 bases). Germline lookup yields CDR1 MDHEN and CDR2 SYDVKM. This CDR3 spans 15 amino acids. Trimming pared 1 base from V and 4 bases from J, leaving 10 bases between. CDR3 amino acids: CASSLSAGFNEKLFF. The CDR3 nucleotides are TGTGCCAGCAGTTTATCGGCAGGGTTTAATGAAAAACTGTTTTTT.

The rearrangement joins TRBV4-3 to TRBJ2-1; TRBD1 aligns across 10 bases. The CDR3 runs to 14 residues. Trimming at V came to 1 base and at J to 12 bases, leaving 6 bases not matched to a gene. Germline CDR1 reads LGHNA; CDR2 reads YSLEER. This CDR3 is CASSQGDRGSRQFF. Written as DNA, the CDR3 is TGCGCCAGCAGCCAAGGGGACAGGGGAAGTAGGCAGTTCTTC.

This chain uses TRBV4-3 with TRBJ1-2; unclear D gene. V lost 3 bases to trimming and J lost 3 bases, with 17 bases between them. CDR3 size: 16 residues. Germline values: CDR1 LGHNA, CDR2 YSLEER. This CDR3 is CASSHFSPTSYYGYTF. CDR3 nucleotide sequence: TGCGCCAGCAGCCATTTTAGCCCGACTTCTTACTATGGCTACACCTTC.

V and J are TRBV27 and TRBJ1-1, with 8 bases aligning to TRBD1. Looked up from germline, CDR1 is MNHEY and CDR2 is SMNVEV (reference sequence). The junction had 6 bases not matched to a gene; V was cut back by 6 bases and J by 6 bases. This CDR3 has 13 residues. CDR3 DNA sequence: TGTGCCAGCAGCTCAGGGGGCGCGGCTGAAGCTTTCTTT. It codes for CASSSGGAAEAFF.

The gene calls are TRBV6-5 and TRBJ2-7, with 10 bases identical to TRBD2. The CDR3 extends over 15 amino acids. In germline, CDR1 is MNHEY, CDR2 SVGAGI. V trimming: 5 bases; J trimming: 3 bases; junction bases outside the gene matches: 7. Here the CDR3 DNA reads TGTGCCAGCAGTGGACTAGCGGCATCCAGCTACGAGCAGTACTTC. The encoded protein is CASSGLAASSYEQYF.

The gene calls are TRBV5-8 and TRBJ1-5; TRBD1 might be the D (5 bases). The CDR3 covers 18 residues. Trimming cost V 0 bases and J 1 base, with 17 bases left between them. Germline CDR1 reads SGHTS; CDR2 reads YDEGEE. The CDR3 sequence: CASSLAPRGGNSNQPQHF. The CDR3 DNA sequence: TGTGCCAGCAGCTTGGCCCCTAGGGGCGGGAACAGCAATCAGCCCCAGCATTTT.

The chain carries TRBV27 and TRBJ1-1, with TRBD1 as a possible D gene (5 bases). CDR1 and CDR2 (germline): MNHEY, SMNVEV (reference sequence). CDR3 length: 14 amino acids. Trimming took 7 bases from V and 6 from J, leaving 18 bases between them. The CDR3 coding sequence is TGTGCCAGCACTTCAAGGGGAACGCTTCCTGAAGCTTTCTTT. Protein sequence: CASTSRGTLPEAFF.

The chain has TRBV6-1 and TRBJ1-2; the D is unclear. The V gene lost 1 base and the J gene lost 3 bases, with 12 bases spanning the gap. CDR1 is MNHNS and CDR2 is SASEGT in the germline V gene. The CDR3 length is 15 residues. The DNA for the CDR3 is TGTGCCAGCAGTGAAGGGAGCCTTTCTCACTATGGCTACACCTTC. Its protein product is CASSEGSLSHYGYTF.